Each of the 10 T cell receptor beta chains below was sequenced from the same sample in a study of T cell repertoires in ileal Crohn's disease. The protocol was immunoSEQ multiplex PCR, while the TCRdb copy is restricted to in-frame clones and leaves out a portion. The repertoire holds around 14,000 clones, with roughly four fifths as singletons. Specimen: ileal tissue. The receptor set was obtained from an adult with Crohn's disease.

The chain is built from TRBV7-9 and TRBJ1-3, with a weak D call TRBD1 (6 bases). The CDR3 is 15 residues long. With 3 bases removed from V and 5 bases from J, the gap between germline ends came to 14 bases. Looked up from germline, CDR1 is SEHNR and CDR2 is FQNEAQ (reference sequence). The DNA for the CDR3 is TGTGCCAGCAGCTTCCACCTGGACAGTCGAAACACCATATATTTT. Its protein product is CASSFHLDSRNTIYF. The full variable domain, completed using reference TRBV7-9 and TRBJ1-3, is DTGVSQNPRHKITKRGQNVTFRCDPISEHNRLYWYRQTLGQGPEFLTYFQNEAQLEKSRLLSDRFSAERPKGSFSTLEIQRTEQGDSAMYLCASSFHLDSRNTIYFGEGSWLTVV.

The chain carries TRBV23-1 and TRBJ2-7, with 7 bases identical to TRBD1. TRBV23-1 is an ORF for which the function is uncertain. The CDR3 covers 20 residues. The junction had 21 bases not matched to a gene; V was cut back by 2 bases and J by 2 bases. For the CDR3, the DNA is TGCGCCAGCAGTCAACCAAATCGGCCCCCCAGGTGGCAGGGGGCCTACGAGCAGTACTTC. It specifies CASSQPNRPPRWQGAYEQYF.

The rearrangement joins TRBV9 to TRBJ2-7; 10 bases map to TRBD2. V was clipped by 3 bases and J by 6 bases; unmatched bases: 9. This CDR3 spans 15 amino acids. Germline V gene lookup returns CDR1 SGDLS and CDR2 YYNGEE. The CDR3, as DNA: TGTGCCAGCAGCGCAAGAAGCGGGGGGGCATCCGAGCAGTACTTC. Residues: CASSARSGGASEQYF.

This clone was seen a single time. The chain recombines TRBV9 with TRBJ1-5; 10 bases fit TRBD1. Germline assignment: CDR1 SGDLS and CDR2 YYNGEE. This CDR3 is built from 14 residues. V was pared by 3 bases and J by 5 bases, with 2 bases of the junction left unmatched. CDR3 nucleotides: TGTGCCAGCAGCGCCGGGACAGGGGATCAGCCCCAGCATTTT. It is translated as CASSAGTGDQPQHF.

The J gene is TRBJ1-2, the V gene TRBV30; a possible D gene is TRBD1 (5 bases). Per germline, CDR1 GTSNPN and CDR2 SVGIG (reference sequence). Trimming removed 2 bases from V and 2 bases from J, with 6 bases in between. This CDR3 has 12 residues. The CDR3 loop is CAWSQGNYGYTF. The CDR3 nucleotides are TGTGCCTGGAGTCAGGGAAACTATGGCTACACCTTC.

This clone was seen only a few times. The gene calls are TRBV29-1 and TRBJ2-7; 10 nucleotides match TRBD2. The CDR3 totals 15 residues. V was clipped by 4 bases and J by 0 bases; unmatched bases: 6. The germline V gene encodes CDR1 SQVTM and CDR2 ANQGSEA. The DNA for the CDR3 is TGCAGCGTTGTAAGTATAGCGGGGGGCTCCTACGAGCAGTACTTC. Translated: CSVVSIAGGSYEQYF.

J is TRBJ2-7 and V is TRBV18; D not resolved. Germline V CDR1 and CDR2: KGHSH, LQKENI. Trimming cost V 3 bases and J 2 bases, with 8 bases left between them. This CDR3 contains 13 residues. Here the CDR3 reads CASSPPSTYEQYF. CDR3 in DNA: TGTGCCAGCTCACCTCCTAGTACCTACGAGCAGTACTTC.

CDR3 amino acids: CASSIWAKSTNEKLFF. For the CDR3, the DNA is TGTGCCAGTAGTATATGGGCTAAATCAACTAATGAAAAACTGTTTTTT. The chain links TRBV19 to TRBJ1-4; D unresolved. V gave up 2 bases and J gave up 0 bases, with 10 bases separating them. The CDR3 is made up of 16 amino acids. Germline loops: CDR1 LNHDA, CDR2 SQIVND (reference sequence). Full variable domain (rest looked up from reference TRBV19 and TRBJ1-4): DGGITQSPKYLFRKEGQNVTLSCEQNLNHDAMYWYRQDPGQGLRLIYYSQIVNDFQKGDIAEGYSVSREKKESFPLTVTSAQKNPTAFYLCASSIWAKSTNEKLFFGSGTQLSVL.

With regard to this clone: Other DNA sequences within the sample encode an identical CDR3. The chain has TRBV5-1 and TRBJ1-6; 7 positions agree with TRBD1. Germline V gives CDR1 SGHRS, CDR2 YFSETQ. The trim removed 3 bases at V and 0 bases at J, leaving 6 bases unmatched. CDR3 size: 17 residues. The CDR3 protein is CASSSRQGSSYNSPLHF. Here the CDR3 DNA reads TGCGCCAGCAGCTCCAGACAGGGTAGCTCCTATAATTCACCCCTCCACTTT.

The chain has TRBV18 and TRBJ1-3; no clear D. Germline V gene lookup returns CDR1 KGHSH and CDR2 LQKENI. V was clipped by 2 bases and J by 2 bases, with 7 bases between them. This CDR3 comprises 14 residues. The CDR3 protein is CASSPEITGNTIYF. DNA for the CDR3: TGTGCCAGCTCACCAGAGATTACTGGAAACACCATATATTTT.